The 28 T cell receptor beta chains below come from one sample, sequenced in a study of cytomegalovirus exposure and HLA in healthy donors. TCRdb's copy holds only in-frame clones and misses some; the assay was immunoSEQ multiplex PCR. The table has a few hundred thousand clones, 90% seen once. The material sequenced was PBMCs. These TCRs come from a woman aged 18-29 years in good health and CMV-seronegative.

The CDR3 DNA reads TGTGCCAGCAGTGAAGAAAGAGGGAACATTCAGTACTTC. It translates to CASSEERGNIQYF. V usage is TRBV6-1 and J usage is TRBJ2-4, with D possibly matching TRBD2 (5 bases). Germline V gene sequence: CDR1 MNHNS, CDR2 SASEGT. V dropped 1 base and J dropped 7 bases, with 8 bases sitting between them. This CDR3 spans 13 amino acids.

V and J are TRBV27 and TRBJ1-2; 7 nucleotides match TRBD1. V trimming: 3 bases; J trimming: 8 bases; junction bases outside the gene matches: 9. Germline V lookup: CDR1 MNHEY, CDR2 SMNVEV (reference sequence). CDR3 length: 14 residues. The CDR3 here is CASSFRGRQEGYTF. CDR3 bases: TGTGCCAGCAGTTTTAGGGGGCGCCAAGAAGGCTACACCTTC.

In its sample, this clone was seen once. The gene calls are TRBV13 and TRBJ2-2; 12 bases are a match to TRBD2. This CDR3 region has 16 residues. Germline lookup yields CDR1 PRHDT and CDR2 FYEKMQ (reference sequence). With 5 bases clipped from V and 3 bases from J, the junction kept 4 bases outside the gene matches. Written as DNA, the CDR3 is TGTGCCAGCAGCCAGACTAGCGGGGGAGACACCGGGGAGCTGTTTTTT. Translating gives CASSQTSGGDTGELFF.

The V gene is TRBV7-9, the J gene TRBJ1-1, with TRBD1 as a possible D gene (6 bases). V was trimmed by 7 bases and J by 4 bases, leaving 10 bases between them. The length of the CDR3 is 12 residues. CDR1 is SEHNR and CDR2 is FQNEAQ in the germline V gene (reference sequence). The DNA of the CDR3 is TGTGCCAGCATCGAGACAGGCACTGAAGCTTTCTTT. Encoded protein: CASIETGTEAFF.

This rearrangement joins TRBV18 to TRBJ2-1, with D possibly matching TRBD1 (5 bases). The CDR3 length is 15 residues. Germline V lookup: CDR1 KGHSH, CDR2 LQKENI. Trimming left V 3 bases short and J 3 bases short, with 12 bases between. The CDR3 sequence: CASSPTGVNYNEQFF. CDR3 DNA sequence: TGTGCCAGCTCACCCACAGGTGTCAACTACAATGAGCAGTTCTTC.

The DNA for the CDR3 is TGTGCCAGCACTAAAGGGACAGGAGGCTACGAGCAGTACTTC. It translates to CASTKGTGGYEQYF. V and J are TRBV7-9 and TRBJ2-7, with TRBD1 matching over 8 bases. Trimming at V came to 7 bases and at J to 3 bases, leaving 8 bases not matched to a gene. Germline CDR1 reads SEHNR; CDR2 reads FQNEAQ (reference sequence). The CDR3 length is 14 residues.

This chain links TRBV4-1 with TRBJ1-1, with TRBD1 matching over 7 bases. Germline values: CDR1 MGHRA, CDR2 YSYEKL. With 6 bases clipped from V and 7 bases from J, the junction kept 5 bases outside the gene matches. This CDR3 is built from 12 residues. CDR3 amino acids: CASSLTGFEAFF. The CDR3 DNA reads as TGCGCCAGCAGTCTGACAGGGTTTGAAGCTTTCTTT.

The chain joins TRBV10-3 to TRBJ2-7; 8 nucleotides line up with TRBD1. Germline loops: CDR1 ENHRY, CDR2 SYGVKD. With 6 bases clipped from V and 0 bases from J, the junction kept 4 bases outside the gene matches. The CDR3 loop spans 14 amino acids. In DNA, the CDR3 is TGTGCCATCAGCCCCGGGACAGGCTCCTACGAGCAGTACGTC. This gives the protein CAISPGTGSYEQYV.

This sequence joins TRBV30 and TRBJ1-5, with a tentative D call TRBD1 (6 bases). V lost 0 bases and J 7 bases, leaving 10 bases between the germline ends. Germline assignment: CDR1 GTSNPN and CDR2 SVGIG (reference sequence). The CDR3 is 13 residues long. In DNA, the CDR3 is TGTGCCTGGAGTGTCAGGGGTGAACAGCCCCAGCATTTT. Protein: CAWSVRGEQPQHF.

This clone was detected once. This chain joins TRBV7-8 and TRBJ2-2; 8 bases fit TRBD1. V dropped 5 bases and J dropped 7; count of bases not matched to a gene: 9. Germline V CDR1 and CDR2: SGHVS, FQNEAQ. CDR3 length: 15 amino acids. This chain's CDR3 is CASSRTGGRGGELFF. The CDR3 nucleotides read TGTGCCAGCAGCCGCACAGGGGGTCGCGGCGGGGAGCTGTTTTTT.

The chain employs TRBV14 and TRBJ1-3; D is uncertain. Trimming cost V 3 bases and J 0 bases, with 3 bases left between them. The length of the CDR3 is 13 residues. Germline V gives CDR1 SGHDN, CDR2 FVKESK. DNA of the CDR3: TGTGCCAGCAGCCACAGCTCTGGAAACACCATATATTTT. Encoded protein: CASSHSSGNTIYF.

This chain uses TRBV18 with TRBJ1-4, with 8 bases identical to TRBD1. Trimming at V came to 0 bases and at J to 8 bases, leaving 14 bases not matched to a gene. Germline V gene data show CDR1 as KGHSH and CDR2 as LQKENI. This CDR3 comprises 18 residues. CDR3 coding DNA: TGTGCCAGCTCACCACCGAAGGGACAGGAACGTAGAGGGGAAAAACTGTTTTTT. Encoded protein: CASSPPKGQERRGEKLFF.

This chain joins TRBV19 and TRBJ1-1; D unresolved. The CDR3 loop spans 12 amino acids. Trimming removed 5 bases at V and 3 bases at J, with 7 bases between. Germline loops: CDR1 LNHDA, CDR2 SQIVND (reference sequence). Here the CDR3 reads CASSESDTEAFF. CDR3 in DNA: TGTGCCAGTAGTGAGTCGGACACTGAAGCTTTCTTT.

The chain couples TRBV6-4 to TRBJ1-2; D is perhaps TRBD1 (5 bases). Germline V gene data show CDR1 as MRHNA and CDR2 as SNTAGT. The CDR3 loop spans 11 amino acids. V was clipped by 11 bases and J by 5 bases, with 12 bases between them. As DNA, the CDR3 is TGTGCCCGTAGGGGCGGATATGGCTACACCTTC. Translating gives CARRGGYGYTF.

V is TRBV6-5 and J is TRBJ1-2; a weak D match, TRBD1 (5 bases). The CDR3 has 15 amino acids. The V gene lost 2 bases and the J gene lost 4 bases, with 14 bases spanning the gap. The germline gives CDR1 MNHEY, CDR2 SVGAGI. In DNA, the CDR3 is TGTGCCAGCAGTTACGACGGGACTCTTCCCTATGGCTACACCTTC. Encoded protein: CASSYDGTLPYGYTF.

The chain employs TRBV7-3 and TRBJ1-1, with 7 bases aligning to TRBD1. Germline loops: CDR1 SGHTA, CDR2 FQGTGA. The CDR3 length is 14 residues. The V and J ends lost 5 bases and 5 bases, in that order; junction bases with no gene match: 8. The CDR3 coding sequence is TGTGCCAGCAGCCAACAGGGGCGCGGAACTGAAGCTTTCTTT. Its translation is CASSQQGRGTEAFF.

The CDR3 spells CASSSLDRSNQPQHF. CDR3 coding DNA: TGTGCCAGCAGCTCCCTGGACAGAAGCAATCAGCCCCAGCATTTT. The V and J genes are TRBV5-5 and TRBJ1-5; D may be TRBD1 (6 bases). This CDR3 is built from 15 residues. Germline V gene lookup returns CDR1 SGHKS and CDR2 YYEKEE (reference sequence). The germline V and J ends were trimmed by 3 bases and 1 base, with 11 bases remaining between them.

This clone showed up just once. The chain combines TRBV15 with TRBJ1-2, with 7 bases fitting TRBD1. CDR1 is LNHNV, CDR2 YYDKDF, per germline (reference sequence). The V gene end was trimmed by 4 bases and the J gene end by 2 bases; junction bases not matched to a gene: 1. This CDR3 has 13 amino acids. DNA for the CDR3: TGTGCCACCAGCATGGGACAGAACTATGGCTACACCTTC. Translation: CATSMGQNYGYTF.

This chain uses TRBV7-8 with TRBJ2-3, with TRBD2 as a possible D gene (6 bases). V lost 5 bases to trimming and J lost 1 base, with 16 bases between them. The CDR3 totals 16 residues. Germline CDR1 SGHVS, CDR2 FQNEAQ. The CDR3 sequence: CASSARLVWGTDTQYF. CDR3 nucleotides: TGTGCCAGCAGCGCGAGACTAGTTTGGGGCACAGATACGCAGTATTTT.

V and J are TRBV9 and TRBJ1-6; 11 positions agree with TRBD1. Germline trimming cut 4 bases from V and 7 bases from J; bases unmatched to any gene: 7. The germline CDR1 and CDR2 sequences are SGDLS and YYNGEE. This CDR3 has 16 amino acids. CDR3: CASSPKGQGGNSPLHF. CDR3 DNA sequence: TGTGCCAGCAGCCCGAAGGGACAGGGGGGGAATTCACCCCTCCACTTT.

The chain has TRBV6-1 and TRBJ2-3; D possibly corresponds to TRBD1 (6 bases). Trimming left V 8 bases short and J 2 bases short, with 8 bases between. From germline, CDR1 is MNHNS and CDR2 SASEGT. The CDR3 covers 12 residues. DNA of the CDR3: TGTGCCAGCGGGGGCGTCACAGATACGCAGTATTTT. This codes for CASGGVTDTQYF.

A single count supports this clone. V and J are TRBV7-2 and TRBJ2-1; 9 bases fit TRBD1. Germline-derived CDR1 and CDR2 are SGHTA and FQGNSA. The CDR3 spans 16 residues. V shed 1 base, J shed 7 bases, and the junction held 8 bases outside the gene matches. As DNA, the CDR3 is TGTGCCAGCAGCTTAGTAACAGGGGGCTTAAAGAATGAGCAGTTCTTC. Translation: CASSLVTGGLKNEQFF.

This CDR3 is CASSRSGGSTDTQYF. The CDR3 bases are TGCGCCAGCAGCCGGAGCGGGGGAAGCACAGATACGCAGTATTTT. The chain has TRBV4-1 and TRBJ2-3; 8 bases match TRBD2. V was clipped by 4 bases and J by 0 bases; unmatched bases: 3. The CDR3 totals 15 residues. CDR1 is MGHRA and CDR2 is YSYEKL in the germline V gene.

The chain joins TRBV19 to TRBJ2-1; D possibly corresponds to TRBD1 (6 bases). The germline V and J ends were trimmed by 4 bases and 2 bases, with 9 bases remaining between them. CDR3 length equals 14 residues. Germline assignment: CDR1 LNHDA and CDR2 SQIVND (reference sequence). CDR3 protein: CASSNWDTYNEQFF. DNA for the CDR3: TGTGCCAGTAGTAATTGGGACACCTACAATGAGCAGTTCTTC.

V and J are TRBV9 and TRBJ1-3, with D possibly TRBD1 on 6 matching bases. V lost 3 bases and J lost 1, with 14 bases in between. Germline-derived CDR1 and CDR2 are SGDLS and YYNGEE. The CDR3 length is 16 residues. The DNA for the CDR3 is TGTGCCAGCAGCGCCCTATGGACAGAATCTGGAAACACCATATATTTT. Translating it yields CASSALWTESGNTIYF.

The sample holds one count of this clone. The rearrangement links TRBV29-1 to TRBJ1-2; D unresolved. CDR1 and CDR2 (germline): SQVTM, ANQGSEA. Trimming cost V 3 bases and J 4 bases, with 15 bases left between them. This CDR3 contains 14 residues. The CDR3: CSVDLPGVGYGYTF. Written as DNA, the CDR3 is TGCAGCGTTGATCTTCCCGGGGTTGGCTATGGCTACACCTTC. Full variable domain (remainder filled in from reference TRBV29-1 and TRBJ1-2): SAVISQKPSRDICQRGTSLTIQCQVDSQVTMMFWYRQQPGQSLTLIATANQGSEATYESGFVIDKFPISRPNLTFSTLTVSNMSPEDSSIYLCSVDLPGVGYGYTFGSGTRLTVV.

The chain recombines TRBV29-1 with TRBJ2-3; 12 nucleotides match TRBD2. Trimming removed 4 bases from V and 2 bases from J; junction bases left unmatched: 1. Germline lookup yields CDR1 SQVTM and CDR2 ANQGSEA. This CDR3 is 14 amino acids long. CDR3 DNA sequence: TGCAGCGTTGGGACTAGCGGGGTCACAGATACGCAGTATTTT. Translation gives CSVGTSGVTDTQYF.

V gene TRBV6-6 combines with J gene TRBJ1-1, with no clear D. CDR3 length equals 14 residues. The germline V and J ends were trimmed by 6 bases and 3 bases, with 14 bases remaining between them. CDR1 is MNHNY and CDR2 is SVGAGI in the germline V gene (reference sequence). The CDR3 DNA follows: TGTGCCAGCAGGCCCGGGGAAGGGCACACTGAAGCTTTCTTT. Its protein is CASRPGEGHTEAFF.